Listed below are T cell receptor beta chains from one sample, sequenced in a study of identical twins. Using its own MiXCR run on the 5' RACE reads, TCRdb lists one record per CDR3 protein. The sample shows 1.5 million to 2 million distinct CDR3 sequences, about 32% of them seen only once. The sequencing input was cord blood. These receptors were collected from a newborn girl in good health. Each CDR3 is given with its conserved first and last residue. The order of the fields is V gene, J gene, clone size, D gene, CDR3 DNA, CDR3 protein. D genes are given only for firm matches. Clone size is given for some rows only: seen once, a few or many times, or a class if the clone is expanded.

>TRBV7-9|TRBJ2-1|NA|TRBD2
TGTGCCAGCAGCTCCCGACTAGCGGGAAGTATGGGCAATGAGCAGTTCTTC
CASSSRLAGSMGNEQFF
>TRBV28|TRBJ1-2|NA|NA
TGTGCCAGCCGCGCCCCGGGAGGGGCTAACTATGGCTACACCTTC
CASRAPGGANYGYTF
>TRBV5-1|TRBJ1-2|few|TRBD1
TGCGCCAGCAGCCCGCTACGGGACAGGGGGTACCCTAACTATGGCTACACCTTC
CASSPLRDRGYPNYGYTF
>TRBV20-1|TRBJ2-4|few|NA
TGCAGTGCTACGCAAACACAGCGAGCCAAAAACATTCAGTACTTC
CSATQTQRAKNIQYF
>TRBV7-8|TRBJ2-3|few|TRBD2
TGTGCCAGCACCCAGATAGCGGGAGTCGAAGATACGCAGTATTTT
CASTQIAGVEDTQYF
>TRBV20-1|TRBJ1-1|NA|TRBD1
TGCAGTGTCCAGGGGGTGAGCACTGAAGCTTTCTTT
CSVQGVSTEAFF
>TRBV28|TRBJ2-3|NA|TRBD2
TGTGCCAGCGGTTTATCACTAGCGGGATCCTCCCCCGGGGATACGCAGTATTTT
CASGLSLAGSSPGDTQYF
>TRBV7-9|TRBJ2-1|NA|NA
TGTGCCAGCAGCTTAGCTCTCGGTCAGGGGGCAAGCGGGAGGAAGTTCTTC
CASSLALGQGASGRKFF
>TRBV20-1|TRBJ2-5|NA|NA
TGCAGTGTGTATGCCTCTTACCAAGAGACCCAGTACTTC
CSVYASYQETQYF
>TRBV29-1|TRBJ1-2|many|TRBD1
TGCAGCGTTGAAAAGAGACAGGGGCCTAACTATGGCTACACCTTC
CSVEKRQGPNYGYTF
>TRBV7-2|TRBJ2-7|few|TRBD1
TGTGCCAGCAGCATCTACAGGGGCTACGAGCAGTACTTC
CASSIYRGYEQYF
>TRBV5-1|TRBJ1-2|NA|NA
TGCGCCAGCAGCTTGAACCCGGGGCACTATGGCTACACCTTC
CASSLNPGHYGYTF
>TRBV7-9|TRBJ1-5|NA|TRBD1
TGTGCCAGCAGCTTTGGTAAAATCGGACAGGGGAGCCAGCCCCAGCATTTT
CASSFGKIGQGSQPQHF
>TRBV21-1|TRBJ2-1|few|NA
TGTGCCAGCAGCAAAGAGTTGAGCGGCCGGTGTGGTGAGCAGTTCTTC
CASSKELSGRCGEQFF
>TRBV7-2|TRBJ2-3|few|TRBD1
TGTGCCAGCACCAGGGGGCGCTTAGATACGCAGTATTTT
CASTRGRLDTQYF
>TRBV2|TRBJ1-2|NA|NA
TGTGCCAGCAAGGACTCCCTCTCCTATGGCTACACCTTC
CASKDSLSYGYTF
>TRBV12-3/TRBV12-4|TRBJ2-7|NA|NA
TGTGCCAGCACCCGAGACCCACAGGGACTCTACAATGAGCAGTACTTC
CASTRDPQGLYNEQYF
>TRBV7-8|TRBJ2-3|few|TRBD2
TGTGCCAGCAGCCCCCAGACTAGCGGGAGCACAGATACGCAGTATTTT
CASSPQTSGSTDTQYF
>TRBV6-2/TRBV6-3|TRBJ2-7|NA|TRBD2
TGTGCCAGCAGTCCTAGCGGGAGGAGCTCCTACAATGAGCAGTACTTC
CASSPSGRSSYNEQYF
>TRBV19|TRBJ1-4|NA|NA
TGTGCCAGTAGTCTAGGAGCCGGGTGGCTGTTTTTT
CASSLGAGWLFF
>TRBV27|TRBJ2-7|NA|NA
TGTGCCAGCGGTTTATCTGGCGAGTACGAGCAGTACTTC
CASGLSGEYEQYF
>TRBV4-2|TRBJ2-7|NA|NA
TGTGCCAGCAGCCAATCCGGACCTTACAATGAGCAGTACTTC
CASSQSGPYNEQYF
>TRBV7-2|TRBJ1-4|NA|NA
TGTGCCAGCAGCTTAAATCTTGTGGTGTCAACTAATGAAAAACTGTTTTTT
CASSLNLVVSTNEKLFF
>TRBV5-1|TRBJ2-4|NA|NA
TGCGCCAGCAGCTTACCACGGACAGCCGCTGAGCAGTACTTC
CASSLPRTAAEQYF
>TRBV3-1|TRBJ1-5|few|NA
TGTGCCAGCAGTCACCCAGGCACAGAGAATCAGCCCCAGCATTTT
CASSHPGTENQPQHF
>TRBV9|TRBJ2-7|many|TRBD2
TGTGCCAGCAGCGTTAGCGGGGGCTCCTACGAGCAGTACTTC
CASSVSGGSYEQYF
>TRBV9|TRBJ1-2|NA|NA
TGTGCCAGCAGCGTAGCGACCCACTATGGCTACACCTTC
CASSVATHYGYTF
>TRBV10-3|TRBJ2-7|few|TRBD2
TGTGCCATCAGTGACCCGACTAGCTACAATGAGCAGTACTTC
CAISDPTSYNEQYF
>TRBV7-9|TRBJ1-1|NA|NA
TGTGCCAGCAGCTTGAATAGCGGATACAGCACTGAAGCTTTCTTT
CASSLNSGYSTEAFF
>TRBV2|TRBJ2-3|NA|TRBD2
TGTGCCACCTCGGGGGGAATGCCCACAGATACGCAGTATTTT
CATSGGMPTDTQYF
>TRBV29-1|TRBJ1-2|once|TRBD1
TGCAGCGTTGAAGGGGTCAGGGGGCAGAGCTATGGCTACACCTTC
CSVEGVRGQSYGYTF
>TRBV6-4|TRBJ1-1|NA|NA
TGTGCCAGCAAAGGCCCCTCCATGAACACTGAAGCTTTCTTT
CASKGPSMNTEAFF
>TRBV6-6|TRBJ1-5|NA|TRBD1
TGTGCCAGCATTCCTGACAGGGCCAGCAATCAGCCCCAGCATTTT
CASIPDRASNQPQHF
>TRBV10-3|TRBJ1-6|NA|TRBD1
TGTGCCATCAGTGACCGGGACAGGGGAGGAAATTCACCCCTCCACTTT
CAISDRDRGGNSPLHF
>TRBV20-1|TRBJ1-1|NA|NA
TGCAGTGCGGGGGGCGCGCCCACTGAAGCTTTCTTT
CSAGGAPTEAFF
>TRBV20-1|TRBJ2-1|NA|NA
TGCAGTGCGGGAGACTACAATGAGCAGTTCTTC
CSAGDYNEQFF
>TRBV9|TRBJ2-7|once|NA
TGTGCCAGCAGCCCCTCGCAGGTTTACGAGCAGTACTTC
CASSPSQVYEQYF
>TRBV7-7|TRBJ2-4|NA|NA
TGTGCCAGCAGAAACAAGACAGGCCGAACCTCCGCTATTCAGTACTTC
CASRNKTGRTSAIQYF
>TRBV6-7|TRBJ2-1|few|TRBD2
TGTGCCAGCAGTTGGGGACTAGCGGGGGGACCCCACAATGAGCAGTTCTTC
CASSWGLAGGPHNEQFF
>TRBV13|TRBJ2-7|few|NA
TGTGCCAGCAGCGGGGCGGGGCAGATCTACGAGCAGTACTTC
CASSGAGQIYEQYF
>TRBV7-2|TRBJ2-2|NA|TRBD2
TGTGCCAGCAGCGGAGTAGCGGGGTATATCGGGGAGCTGTTTTTT
CASSGVAGYIGELFF
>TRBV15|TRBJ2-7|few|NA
TGTGCCACCAGCAGTCGGGAACTTACATATTCAAGGGGCGTATACGAGCAGTACTTC
CATSSRELTYSRGVYEQYF
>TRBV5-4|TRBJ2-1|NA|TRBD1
TGTGCCAGCAGCTACAGGGGGCTAGCGGCTTTGAGCTCCTACAATGAGCAGTTCTTC
CASSYRGLAALSSYNEQFF
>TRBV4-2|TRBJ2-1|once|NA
TGTGCCAGCAGCCAAGGAAACAGGGCCTACGAGCAGTTCTTC
CASSQGNRAYEQFF
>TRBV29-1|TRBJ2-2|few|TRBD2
TGCAGCGTTGTCCATAGCGGGAGGGAGGGCACCGGGGAGCTGTTTTTT
CSVVHSGREGTGELFF
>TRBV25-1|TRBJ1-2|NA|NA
TGTGCCAGCAGTGAATCAGGAGTGGATTATGGCTACACCTTC
CASSESGVDYGYTF
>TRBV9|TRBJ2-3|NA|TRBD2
TGTGCCAGCAGCCCTTCTAGCGGGATTACGCCTTTGGATACGCAGTATTTT
CASSPSSGITPLDTQYF
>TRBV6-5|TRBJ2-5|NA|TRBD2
TGTGCCAGCAGTCCGACGCGGGGGACTAGCGGGTACGGGCAGTACTTC
CASSPTRGTSGYGQYF
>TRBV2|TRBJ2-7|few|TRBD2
TGTGCCAGCGTCGGGAGGGCCCCCTCCTACGAGCAGTACTTC
CASVGRAPSYEQYF
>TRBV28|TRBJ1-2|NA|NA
TGTGCCAGCAGCCCGCCCGGGGATTCTTCGGGCTACACCTTC
CASSPPGDSSGYTF
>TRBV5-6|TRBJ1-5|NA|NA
TGTGCCAGCAGCTTGTTTACGGGAGGGAGATTTTATAGCAATCAGCCCCAGCATTTT
CASSLFTGGRFYSNQPQHF